Listed here is a single T cell receptor beta chain. The sample comes from a study of control samples from healthy donors and cancer patients. The CDR3 length is 17 residues. Trimming left V 3 bases short and J 1 base short, with 17 bases between. The germline V gene encodes CDR1 SGDLS and CDR2 YYNGEE. Method: immunoSEQ multiplex PCR; TCRdb's copy keeps in-frame clones and lacks some. The sample includes 170,000 or so clones, roughly 91% of them seen just once. V and J are TRBV9 and TRBJ2-1; D might be TRBD1 (7 bases). The sequenced material came from blood. The sequence was collected from a young man in good health. The CDR3 region is CASSAGLQGRSYNEQFF. The CDR3 DNA sequence: TGTGCCAGCAGCGCGGGATTACAGGGGAGGTCCTACAATGAGCAGTTCTTC. The complete variable domain, with remaining parts taken from reference TRBV9 and TRBJ2-1, reads DSGVTQTPKHLITATGQRVTLRCSPRSGDLSVYWYQQSLDQGLQFLIQYYNGEERAKGNILERFSAQQFPDLHSELNLSSLELGDSALYFCASSAGLQGRSYNEQFFGPGTRLTVL.